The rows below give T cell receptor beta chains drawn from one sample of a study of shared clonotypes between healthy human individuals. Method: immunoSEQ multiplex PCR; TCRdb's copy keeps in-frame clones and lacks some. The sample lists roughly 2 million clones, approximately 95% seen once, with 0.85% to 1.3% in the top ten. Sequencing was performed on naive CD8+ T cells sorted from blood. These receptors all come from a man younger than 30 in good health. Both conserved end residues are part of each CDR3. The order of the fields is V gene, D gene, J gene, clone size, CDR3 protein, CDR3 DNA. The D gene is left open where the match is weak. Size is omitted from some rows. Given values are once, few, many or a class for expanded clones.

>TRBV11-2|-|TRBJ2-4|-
CASSLAGGGLAKNIQYF
TGTGCCAGCAGCTTAGCAGGGGGAGGCTTAGCCAAAAACATTCAGTACTTC
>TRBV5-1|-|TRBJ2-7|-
CASSQAALRGYEQYF
TGCGCCAGCAGCCAAGCCGCGCTAAGGGGCTACGAGCAGTACTTC
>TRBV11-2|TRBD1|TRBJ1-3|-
CASSLGAGGVGNTIYF
TGTGCCAGCAGCTTAGGGGCAGGGGGCGTTGGAAACACCATATATTTT
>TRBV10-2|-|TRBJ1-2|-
CASTASEQATGYGYTF
TGCGCCAGCACCGCCTCAGAGCAAGCGACAGGTTATGGCTACACCTTC
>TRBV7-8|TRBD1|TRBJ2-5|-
CASSLRIDREGTQYF
TGTGCCAGCAGCTTAAGGATCGACAGGGAAGGGACCCAGTACTTC
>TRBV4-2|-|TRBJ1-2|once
CASSQEAGAGGYTF
TGTGCCAGCAGCCAAGAAGCAGGGGCGGGAGGCTACACCTTC
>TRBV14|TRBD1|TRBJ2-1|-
CASSPDRGGPEQFF
TGTGCCAGCAGTCCCGACAGGGGGGGACCTGAGCAGTTCTTC
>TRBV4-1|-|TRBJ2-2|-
CASSQDAGTGELFF
TGCGCCAGCAGCCAAGATGCCGGGACCGGGGAGCTGTTTTTT
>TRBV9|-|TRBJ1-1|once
CASSFLIPGPLHLEAFF
TGTGCCAGCAGCTTCCTCATCCCCGGGCCCCTACACCTTGAAGCTTTCTTT
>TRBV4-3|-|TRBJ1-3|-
CASSQDREGAGNTIYF
TGCGCCAGCAGCCAAGATCGTGAGGGGGCTGGAAACACCATATATTTT
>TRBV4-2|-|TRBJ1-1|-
CASSHPEASNLEAFF
TGTGCCAGCAGCCACCCCGAGGCCAGTAACCTTGAAGCTTTCTTT
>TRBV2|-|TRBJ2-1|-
CASSESSVHVEDEQFF
TGTGCCAGCAGTGAGAGTAGCGTTCACGTGGAAGATGAGCAGTTCTTC
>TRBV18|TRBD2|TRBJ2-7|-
CASSPSGTSGRQSYEQYF
TGTGCCAGCTCACCGAGCGGGACTAGCGGGAGGCAGTCCTACGAGCAGTACTTC
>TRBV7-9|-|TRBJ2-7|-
CASSFLGDEQYF
TGTGCCAGCAGCTTCTTAGGGGACGAGCAGTACTTC
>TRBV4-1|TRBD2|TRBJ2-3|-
CASSQATGGGGLEDTQYF
TGCGCCAGCAGCCAAGCAACTGGCGGGGGGGGACTTGAGGATACGCAGTATTTT
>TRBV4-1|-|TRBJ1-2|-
CASSRAGDPFYGYTF
TGCGCCAGCAGCCGGGCAGGGGACCCTTTCTATGGCTACACCTTC
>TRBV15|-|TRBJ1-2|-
CATSRPLTVYFYGYTF
TGTGCCACCAGCAGACCCTTGACAGTCTACTTCTATGGCTACACCTTC
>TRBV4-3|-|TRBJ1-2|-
CASSQSTSLYYGYTF
TGCGCCAGCAGCCAAAGTACGAGCCTCTACTATGGCTACACCTTC
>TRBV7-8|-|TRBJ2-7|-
CASSPWDTYSYEQYF
TGTGCCAGCAGCCCGTGGGACACCTACTCCTACGAGCAGTACTTC
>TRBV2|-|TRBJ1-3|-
CASRGKANSGNTIYF
TGTGCCAGCAGAGGGAAGGCGAACTCTGGAAACACCATATATTTT
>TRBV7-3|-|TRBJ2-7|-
CASSFSPGAPEQYF
TGTGCCAGCAGCTTTTCCCCGGGGGCTCCGGAGCAGTACTTC
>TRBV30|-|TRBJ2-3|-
CAVWGPTDTQYF
TGTGCCGTGTGGGGGCCGACAGATACGCAGTATTTT
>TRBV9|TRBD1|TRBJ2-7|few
CASSVGQGASYEQYF
TGTGCCAGCAGCGTCGGACAGGGGGCTTCCTACGAGCAGTACTTC
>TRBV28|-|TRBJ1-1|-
CASSLARLNTEAFF
TGTGCCAGCAGTTTAGCCCGGCTGAACACTGAAGCTTTCTTT
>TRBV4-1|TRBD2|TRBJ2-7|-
CASSQARGGPYEQYF
TGCGCCAGCAGCCAAGCGCGGGGGGGTCCCTACGAGCAGTACTTC
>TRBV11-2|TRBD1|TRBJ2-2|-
CASSLDRGQGVIGELFF
TGTGCCAGCAGCTTAGATCGGGGACAGGGGGTAATCGGGGAGCTGTTTTTT
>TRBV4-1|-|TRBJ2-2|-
CASSPPAGAVYTGELFF
TGCGCCAGCAGCCCGCCCGCAGGGGCGGTGTACACCGGGGAGCTGTTTTTT
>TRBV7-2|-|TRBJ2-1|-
CASSLHRDYNEQFF
TGTGCCAGCAGCCTCCACCGGGACTACAATGAGCAGTTCTTC
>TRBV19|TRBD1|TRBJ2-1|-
CASSVGQGADEQFF
TGTGCCAGTAGTGTAGGGCAGGGGGCGGATGAGCAGTTCTTC
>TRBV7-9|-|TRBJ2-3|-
CASSDGPAERYPSTDTQYF
TGTGCCAGCAGCGATGGACCTGCCGAGAGGTATCCCAGCACAGATACGCAGTATTTT
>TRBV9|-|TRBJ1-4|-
CASSPGVATNEKLFF
TGTGCCAGCAGCCCGGGGGTTGCAACTAATGAAAAACTGTTTTTT
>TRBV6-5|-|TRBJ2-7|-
CASSSEWGTYEQYF
TGTGCCAGCAGCTCCGAGTGGGGGACTTACGAGCAGTACTTC
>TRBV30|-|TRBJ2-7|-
CAWSPGNHEQYF
TGTGCCTGGAGTCCGGGGAACCACGAGCAGTACTTC
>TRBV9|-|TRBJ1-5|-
CASSVGQSGQPQHF
TGTGCCAGCAGCGTTGGCCAGTCGGGTCAGCCCCAGCATTTT
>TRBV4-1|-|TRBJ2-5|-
CASSHIGGETQYF
TGCGCCAGCAGCCATATAGGTGGGGAGACCCAGTACTTC
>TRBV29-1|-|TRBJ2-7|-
CSVAGDGPYEQYF
TGCAGCGTTGCCGGGGACGGACCCTACGAGCAGTACTTC
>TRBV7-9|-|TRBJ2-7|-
CASSLEVHEQYF
TGTGCCAGCAGCTTAGAGGTCCACGAGCAGTACTTC
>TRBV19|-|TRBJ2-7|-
CASSGSGYEQYF
TGTGCCAGTAGTGGGTCCGGCTACGAGCAGTACTTC
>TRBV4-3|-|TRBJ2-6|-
CASSQDPAWAGANVLTF
TGCGCCAGCAGCCAAGATCCTGCCTGGGCTGGGGCCAACGTCCTGACTTTC
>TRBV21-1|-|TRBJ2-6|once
CASLRTGPNVLTF
TGTGCCAGCCTACGGACGGGACCCAACGTCCTGACTTTC
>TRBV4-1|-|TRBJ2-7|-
CASSQVALTYEQYF
TGCGCCAGCAGCCAAGTCGCCTTGACCTACGAGCAGTACTTC
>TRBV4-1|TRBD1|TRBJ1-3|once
CASSQGTGELGNTIYF
TGCGCCAGCAGCCAAGGAACAGGGGAACTCGGAAACACCATATATTTT
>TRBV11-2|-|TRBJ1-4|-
CASSRDGLSEKLFF
TGTGCCAGCAGTCGGGACGGACTGTCGGAAAAACTGTTTTTT
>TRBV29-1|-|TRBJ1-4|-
CSVARAGNEKLFF
TGCAGCGTTGCCAGGGCCGGTAATGAAAAACTGTTTTTT
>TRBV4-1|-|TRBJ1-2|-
CASSQEEVTYGYTF
TGCGCCAGCAGCCAAGAAGAGGTTACCTATGGCTACACCTTC
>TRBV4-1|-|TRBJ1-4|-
CASSQGTVATNEKLFF
TGCGCCAGCAGCCAAGGGACCGTGGCAACTAATGAAAAACTGTTTTTT
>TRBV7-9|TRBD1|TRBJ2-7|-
CASRSGTGAHEQYF
TGTGCCAGCAGATCCGGGACAGGGGCCCACGAGCAGTACTTC
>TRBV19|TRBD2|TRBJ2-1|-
CASRLAGNSYNEQFF
TGTGCCAGTAGACTAGCGGGCAATTCTTACAATGAGCAGTTCTTC